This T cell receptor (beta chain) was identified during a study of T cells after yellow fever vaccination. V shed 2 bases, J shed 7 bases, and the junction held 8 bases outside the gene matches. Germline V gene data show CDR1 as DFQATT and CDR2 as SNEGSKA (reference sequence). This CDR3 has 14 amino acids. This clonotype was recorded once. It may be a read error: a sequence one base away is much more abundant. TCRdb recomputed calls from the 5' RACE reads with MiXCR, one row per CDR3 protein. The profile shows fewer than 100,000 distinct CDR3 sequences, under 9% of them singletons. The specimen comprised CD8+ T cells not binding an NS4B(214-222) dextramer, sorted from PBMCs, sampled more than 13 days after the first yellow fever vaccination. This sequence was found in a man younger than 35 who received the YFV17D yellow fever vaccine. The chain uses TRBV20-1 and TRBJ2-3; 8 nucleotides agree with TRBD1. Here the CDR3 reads CSARLGRGLNTQYF. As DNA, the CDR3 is TGCAGTGCTAGACTAGGCAGGGGGCTTAATACGCAGTATTTT.